The rows below give T cell receptor beta chains drawn from one sample of a study of early stage breast cancer tumors. TCRdb keeps only in-frame clones here, not all; method: immunoSEQ multiplex PCR. The table includes tens of thousands of clones, 70% to 80% detected once. The specimen was blood. The receptors were sampled from a person under 45 with breast cancer. Each CDR3 is given with its conserved first and last residue. The order of the fields is CDR3 protein, CDR3 DNA, V gene, J gene, D gene, clone size. The D gene is left open where the match is weak. Size is omitted from some rows. Given values are once, few, many or a class for expanded clones.

CDR3: CATRLGTGGSGELFF
DNA: TGTGCCACCAGGCTCGGGACAGGGGGATCCGGGGAGCTGTTTTTT
V: TRBV15
J: TRBJ2-2
D: TRBD1
size: -

CDR3: CASSPGTGATGELFF
DNA: TGTGCCAGCAGCCCCGGGACAGGGGCCACCGGGGAGCTGTTTTTT
V: TRBV5-6
J: TRBJ2-2
D: TRBD1
size: once

CDR3: CASSLAAAGPYEQYF
DNA: TGTGCTAGCAGCTTAGCGGCGGCAGGTCCCTACGAGCAGTACTTC
V: TRBV7-7
J: TRBJ2-7
D: -
size: -

CDR3: CASSRRSEENEQFF
DNA: TGCGCCAGCAGCCGGCGATCGGAGGAAAATGAGCAGTTCTTC
V: TRBV5-1
J: TRBJ2-1
D: -
size: -

CDR3: CASSSTAQPDTQYF
DNA: TGTGCCAGCAGTTCAACCGCCCAGCCAGATACGCAGTATTTT
V: TRBV6-4
J: TRBJ2-3
D: -
size: -

CDR3: CAWSVKAFPADQPQHF
DNA: TGTGCCTGGAGTGTAAAGGCTTTTCCGGCGGATCAGCCCCAGCATTTT
V: TRBV30
J: TRBJ1-5
D: -
size: few

CDR3: CASSLTGSQVVADEQFF
DNA: TGTGCCAGCAGCTTAACCGGGTCCCAGGTCGTGGCCGATGAGCAGTTCTTC
V: TRBV11-2
J: TRBJ2-1
D: -
size: -

CDR3: CSATGENYGYTF
DNA: TGCAGCGCAACAGGGGAGAACTATGGCTACACCTTC
V: TRBV29-1
J: TRBJ1-2
D: TRBD1
size: -

CDR3: CASSYDGTGSYGYTF
DNA: TGTGCCAGCAGTTACGACGGGACAGGGAGCTATGGCTACACCTTC
V: TRBV6-5
J: TRBJ1-2
D: TRBD1
size: -

CDR3: CASSSLAGIGRDEQFF
DNA: TGTGCCAGCAGCTCGTTAGCGGGAATAGGCCGGGATGAGCAGTTCTTC
V: TRBV11-2
J: TRBJ2-1
D: TRBD2
size: -

CDR3: CASSLAGQGREQYF
DNA: TGTGCCAGCAGCTTGGCGGGACAGGGTAGGGAGCAGTACTTC
V: TRBV5-4
J: TRBJ2-7
D: TRBD1
size: few

CDR3: CSVEGSSGSVFYEQYF
DNA: TGCAGCGTTGAAGGTTCTAGCGGGAGCGTCTTTTACGAGCAGTACTTC
V: TRBV29-1
J: TRBJ2-7
D: TRBD2
size: -

CDR3: CASSQGDEQYF
DNA: TGTGCCAGCAGTCAGGGGGACGAGCAGTACTTC
V: TRBV6-5
J: TRBJ2-7
D: TRBD1
size: -

CDR3: CASSLGSQGAGNEKLFF
DNA: TGCGCCAGCAGCTTGGGAAGTCAGGGGGCGGGTAATGAAAAACTGTTTTTT
V: TRBV5-1
J: TRBJ1-4
D: TRBD1
size: -

CDR3: CASSRDRGTNYGYTF
DNA: TGTGCCAGCAGCCGAGACAGGGGGACTAACTATGGCTACACCTTC
V: TRBV11-3
J: TRBJ1-2
D: TRBD1
size: -

CDR3: CASSEFGVAGANEQFF
DNA: TGTGCCAGCAGTGAATTCGGGGTAGCGGGAGCAAATGAGCAGTTCTTC
V: TRBV25-1
J: TRBJ2-1
D: TRBD2
size: -